The entry below describes one T cell receptor (beta chain). The specificity of this receptor is unknown. No quality values exist for individual bases; no much larger clone is one base distant. TCRbeta CDR3 regions were amplified from genomic DNA using the immunoSEQ Assay, a bias-controlled multiplex PCR. Per the authors' processing: The number of nucleated cells in each sample was estimated from the amplification of reference gene primers within the assay. To quantify the absolute abundance of each unique TCRbeta CDR3 rearrangement, sequence reads were collapsed and filtered. For each sample, productive Simpson clonality was calculated as the square root of Simpson's diversity index over productive rearrangements. The table comes from immuneACCESS by way of TCRdb, which keeps in-frame sequences with V and J called. Part of the clones is missing from these tables; in studies checked, under half for an unresolved V gene and the rest for unknown reasons. V and J calls and clone size are copied from that table; D and trimming were computed from the DNA. The sample table lists fewer than 110,000 clones, more than 75% of them with a count of one. The leading ten clones occupy roughly 11% of the sample.

The collaborating institutions used their own protocols to collect whole blood in K2EDTA tubes. For TCRbeta analysis, collaborators shipped samples in one of three forms: frozen whole blood, isolated PBMCs, or DNA extracted from either of those sample types. This entry comes from a study of blood T cell repertoires in COVID-19 (dated by TCRdb to between 2020 and 2021). Turning to the overall study: Collaborator samples came from the United States, Italy and Spain and covered acute and convalescent phases of COVID-19. The material from the prospective study consisted of cDNA or gDNA derived from T cells, B-cell-depleted T cells, or PBMCs. The dataset comprised deeply sampled blood TCRbeta repertoires from subjects exposed to, actively infected with, or recovered from COVID-19. The repertoires were released in a freely available public database intended as a resource for research on the immune response to SARS-CoV-2. Samples came from the ongoing ImmuneRACE study (first 160 participants) plus 1,254 subjects from 6 global collaborators. Nearly every sample came with metadata listing a de-identified subject ID, COVID-19 status, age in years and sex. HLA class I and class II types, where available, came from metadata supplied by the sample provider rather than from assay-based typing. Results the study describes overall, beyond this receptor: Clinical and demographic metadata were provided uncurated, with the amount varying by source and participant.

The cysteine opens and the phenylalanine closes a CDR3 of 15 amino acids. Only CDR3 DNA remains: 45 bases, in frame from the first base. Cut back by 4 bases and 7 bases, the V and J ends lie 16 bases apart. Sequences SGHDN (CDR1) and FVKESK (CDR2) are obtained from the germline V gene. Sequenced sample: peripheral blood. The receptor's source is a woman aged 25 to 39 with acute or convalescent COVID-19. The rearranged segments are TRBV14 and TRBJ2-2, with a weak D call of TRBD1 (6 bases match). The CDR3 reads CASSRLGQQGGELFF. At the DNA level, the sequence is TGTGCCAGCAGCCGACTCGGACAGCAGGGCGGGGAGCTGTTTTTT.